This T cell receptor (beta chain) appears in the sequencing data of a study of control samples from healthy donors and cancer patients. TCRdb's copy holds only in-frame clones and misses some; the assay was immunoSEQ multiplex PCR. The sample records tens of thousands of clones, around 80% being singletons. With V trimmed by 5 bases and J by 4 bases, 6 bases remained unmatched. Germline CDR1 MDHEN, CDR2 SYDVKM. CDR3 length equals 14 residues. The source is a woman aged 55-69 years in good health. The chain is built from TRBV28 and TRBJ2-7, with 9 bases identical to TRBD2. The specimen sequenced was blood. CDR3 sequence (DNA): TGTGCCAGCAGTACTGCGGGGGGGTCGTACGAGCAGTACTTC. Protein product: CASSTAGGSYEQYF.